These T cell receptor beta chains were read from a single sample in a study of T cell responses to AZD1222 COVID-19 vaccine. Profiled with immunoSEQ multiplex PCR; TCRdb holds only in-frame clones, not every one. The sample includes 85,000 to 130,000 clones, around nine tenths of them seen just once. The source material was peripheral blood, sampled 28 days after the second dose of the MenACWY control vaccine. These receptor sequences come from an adult who received the MenACWY meningococcal vaccine as a control. The CDR3 runs from the conserved cysteine through the conserved F or W. The D gene is left open where the match is weak. Some rows mark clone size as missing; the rest say once, few, many or name a class of expanded clone.

d_gene: TRBD1
abundance: -
j_gene: TRBJ1-2
v_gene: TRBV5-5
CDR3nt: TGTGCCAGCAGCTTGCTGGGACAGGGGGATGGCTACACCTTC
CDR3aa: CASSLLGQGDGYTF

d_gene: TRBD1
abundance: -
j_gene: TRBJ1-4
v_gene: TRBV19
CDR3nt: TGTGCCAGTAGTATACAGGGGGCGTCTAATGAAAAACTGTTTTTT
CDR3aa: CASSIQGASNEKLFF

d_gene: -
abundance: -
j_gene: TRBJ1-6
v_gene: TRBV19
CDR3nt: TGTGCCAGTAGTATCAGTCATATCGGCAATTCACCCCTCCACTTT
CDR3aa: CASSISHIGNSPLHF

d_gene: -
abundance: -
j_gene: TRBJ2-3
v_gene: TRBV7-6
CDR3nt: TGTGCCAGCAGCTTAGCCCTCACAGATACGCAGTATTTT
CDR3aa: CASSLALTDTQYF

d_gene: -
abundance: -
j_gene: TRBJ2-1
v_gene: TRBV5-1
CDR3nt: TGCGCCAGCAGCTTGGCCTACGGGGGCTCCTACAATGAGCAGTTCTTC
CDR3aa: CASSLAYGGSYNEQFF

d_gene: TRBD2
abundance: -
j_gene: TRBJ2-1
v_gene: TRBV27
CDR3nt: TGTGCCAGCAGCCCCGGGGGGTACTACAATGAGCAGTTCTTC
CDR3aa: CASSPGGYYNEQFF

d_gene: -
abundance: -
j_gene: TRBJ1-2
v_gene: TRBV4-3
CDR3nt: TGCGCCAGCAGCCAAGATCTTGGGTTACACGCTAATGATGGCTACACCTTC
CDR3aa: CASSQDLGLHANDGYTF

d_gene: -
abundance: -
j_gene: TRBJ2-3
v_gene: TRBV9
CDR3nt: TGTGCCAGCAGCATAACAGGGCCGAGCACAGATACGCAGTATTTT
CDR3aa: CASSITGPSTDTQYF

d_gene: TRBD2
abundance: few
j_gene: TRBJ2-2
v_gene: TRBV11-2
CDR3nt: TGTGCCAGCAGCCCTCGCCCTAGCGGGGGGGCCTCCGGGGAGCTGTTTTTT
CDR3aa: CASSPRPSGGASGELFF

d_gene: -
abundance: -
j_gene: TRBJ1-4
v_gene: TRBV16
CDR3nt: TGTGCCAGCAGCCCTGACAGACGGGTACTGTTTTTT
CDR3aa: CASSPDRRVLFF